This T cell receptor (beta chain) stems from a study of T cells and Merkel cell carcinoma outcomes. As regards this clone: Its antigen is not known.

General study findings and limits: Reportedly, T-cell repertoire with density predicts Merkel cell carcinoma outcomes.

The assay was immunoSEQ multiplex PCR, and TCRdb's table has in-frame clones only and misses some. Of about 3,000 clones detected, approximately 96% appear once; the ten largest clones hold around 1.8%. The CDR3 is 17 residues long. The receptor was isolated from a human donor with Merkel cell carcinoma. The chain joins TRBV12-1 to TRBJ2-1; the D segment call TRBD1 is taken from the table without a DNA check. TRBV12-1 is listed as a pseudogene. The material sequenced was tumor tissue from Merkel cell carcinoma. The CDR3 DNA reads TGTGCCAGCAGCCCCAGGGCGCGAAGCAGCTCCTACAATGAGCAGTTCTTC. Translated, it gives CASSPRARSSSYNEQFF.